The T cell receptor beta chain described here comes from a study of T cell changes during pregnancy in multiple sclerosis (dated by TCRdb to between 2018 and 2021). Notes on the research overall: The study looked at changes in the T cell repertoire across pregnancy in women with multiple sclerosis.

Libraries were prepared through the immunoSEQ multiplex PCR assay. TCRdb took over this immuneACCESS table, retaining in-frame rearrangements with V and J assigned. Such tables are incomplete; in checked studies, under half of the missing clones stem from an unresolved V gene, and the remainder is unexplained. For this sample there are about 130,000 clones; roughly 95% appear just once. The ten biggest clones cover 0.4% to 0.5% of the sample. In its sample, this clone was seen a few times. It lacks a known antigen. Base quality data are lacking; no much larger clone is found one base away. CDR1 SGHTS and CDR2 YDEGEE were looked up in the germline V gene. The germline V and J ends show losses of 4 bases and 1 base respectively, and no gene match explains 8 bases of the junction. The CDR3, from cysteine to phenylalanine, totals 15 residues. The sequence is cut down to CDR3 DNA, 45 bases in frame from base 1.

The rearrangement combines TRBV5-8 with TRBJ2-7, and TRBD1 aligns with 7 junction nucleotides. This receptor was identified in a female donor with multiple sclerosis, enrolled in a pregnancy study. The input for sequencing was peripheral blood, taken after pregnancy. The nucleotides are TGTGCCAGCAGCCGGGGACAGCGGTGGTCCTACGAGCAGTACTTC. The translation is CASSRGQRWSYEQYF. The reference TRBV5-8 and TRBJ2-7 proteins fill in what lies around the CDR3, so the full variable domain reads EAGVTQSPTHLIKTRGQQATLRCSPISGHTSVYWYQQALGLGLQFLLWYDEGEERNRGNFPPRFSGRQFPNYSSELNVNALELEDSALYLCASSRGQRWSYEQYFGPGTRLTVT.